These 23 T cell receptor beta chains came from one sample sequenced in a study of T cell responses to AZD1222 COVID-19 vaccine. Only in-frame clones appear in the TCRdb table, and some are missing; sequencing was by immunoSEQ multiplex PCR. The sample holds 150,000 to 250,000 clones, approximately 90% seen once. The sequencing here drew on peripheral blood, taken 28 days after the second AZD1222 dose. These receptors were collected from an adult who received the AZD1222 COVID-19 vaccine.

The rearrangement joins TRBV7-2 to TRBJ2-7, with 9 bases that match TRBD2. The CDR3 length is 14 residues. CDR1 and CDR2 (germline): SGHTA, FQGNSA. Trimming removed 4 bases from V and 3 bases from J; junction bases left unmatched: 4. The CDR3 spells CASSSGTSLYEQYF. The CDR3, as DNA: TGTGCCAGCAGCTCCGGGACTAGCCTCTACGAGCAGTACTTC.

The rearrangement joins TRBV28 to TRBJ2-7; TRBD1 aligns across 8 bases. This CDR3 has 14 residues. Unmatched junction bases numbered 9, after V lost 6 bases and J lost 5 bases. Looked up from germline, CDR1 is MDHEN and CDR2 is SYDVKM. As DNA, the CDR3 is TGTGCCAGCAGGGGCGGACAGGGTCTCCACGAGCAGTACTTC. Protein: CASRGGQGLHEQYF.

The DNA for the CDR3 is TGTGCCAGCAGTCAGGCGACAGACAATTCACCCCTCCACTTT. The encoded protein is CASSQATDNSPLHF. This chain uses TRBV27 with TRBJ1-6; D might be TRBD1 (5 bases). Germline loops: CDR1 MNHEY, CDR2 SMNVEV (reference sequence). With 5 bases removed from V and 7 bases from J, the gap between germline ends came to 12 bases. This CDR3 is 14 amino acids long.

V and J are TRBV2 and TRBJ1-1; perhaps TRBD1 as D (5 bases). CDR3 size: 14 residues. V was cut by 4 bases and J by 4 bases, with 13 bases left in between. Germline V gene sequence: CDR1 SNHLY, CDR2 FYNNEI. CDR3 residues: CASSGERGGTEAFF. CDR3 nucleotides: TGTGCCAGCAGTGGCGAGCGGGGGGGCACTGAAGCTTTCTTT. The whole variable domain, remainder taken from reference TRBV2 and TRBJ1-1, is EPEVTQTPSHQVTQMGQEVILRCVPISNHLYFYWYRQILGQKVEFLVSFYNNEISEKSEIFDDQFSVERPDGSNFTLKIRSTKLEDSAMYFCASSGERGGTEAFFGQGTRLTVV.

This chain links TRBV3-1 (or the pseudogene TRBV3-2) with TRBJ2-7; D possibly corresponds to TRBD2 (6 bases). CDR3 length: 16 residues. V lost 5 bases, J lost 7 bases, and 24 bases lay in between. The V gene's germline CDR1 is LGHDT and CDR2 YNNKEL (reference sequence). CDR3 nucleotide sequence: TGTGCCAGCAGCTCCTACCACCGGGACTTCACACTTGAGCAGTACTTC. This translates into CASSSYHRDFTLEQYF.

This clone was recorded once. V usage is TRBV11-2 and J usage is TRBJ1-2, with TRBD1 matching 7 bases. The CDR3 totals 14 residues. V dropped 2 bases and J dropped 5; count of bases not matched to a gene: 5. Germline V lookup: CDR1 SGHAT, CDR2 FQNNGV. This chain's CDR3 is CASSLYGTEYGYTF. CDR3 DNA sequence: TGTGCCAGCAGCTTATACGGGACAGAGTATGGCTACACCTTC.

This sequence joins TRBV2 and TRBJ1-4; no reliable D call. Looked up from germline, CDR1 is SNHLY and CDR2 is FYNNEI. This CDR3 has 10 amino acids. The V end lost 3 bases, the J end lost 10 bases, and 3 bases lay between the germline ends. CDR3 sequence reads: CASSEGKLFF. The CDR3 bases are TGTGCCAGCAGTGAGGGAAAACTGTTTTTT.

The chain has TRBV7-3 and TRBJ1-2, with 9 positions matching TRBD1. Germline lookup yields CDR1 SGHTA and CDR2 FQGTGA. V dropped 3 bases and J dropped 3; count of bases not matched to a gene: 2. The CDR3 loop spans 14 amino acids. This chain's CDR3 is CASSFTGGDYGYTF. The DNA of the CDR3 is TGTGCCAGCAGCTTTACAGGGGGCGACTATGGCTACACCTTC.

The V call is TRBV29-1, the J call TRBJ2-7; possible D gene TRBD2, 5 bases. Per the germline V gene, CDR1 is SQVTM and CDR2 is ANQGSEA. CDR3 length equals 12 residues. The ends were cut back, 8 bases at V and 7 bases at J, with 18 bases in the middle. Here the CDR3 reads CSYRTLPGEQYF. The CDR3 DNA reads TGCAGCTACCGGACCCTCCCGGGGGAGCAGTACTTC.

This clone was recorded only once. The gene calls are TRBV6-4 and TRBJ1-5; D possibly corresponds to TRBD1 (6 bases). The CDR3 consists of 14 residues. Per the germline V gene, CDR1 is MRHNA and CDR2 is SNTAGT. The germline V and J ends were trimmed by 6 bases and 3 bases, with 12 bases remaining between them. CDR3 sequence: CASSAYRDNQPQHF. The CDR3 nucleotides are TGTGCCAGCAGCGCCTACAGGGACAATCAGCCCCAGCATTTT.

The chain joins TRBV11-2 to TRBJ2-1; 8 bases are shared with TRBD1. CDR1 and CDR2 from the germline V gene are SGHAT and FQNNGV. The CDR3 length is 17 residues. Germline trimming cut 5 bases from V and 3 bases from J; bases unmatched to any gene: 12. The CDR3, as DNA: TGTGCCAGCAGCCCGCGACAGGGGTCGTCCCACTACAATGAGCAGTTCTTC. It codes for CASSPRQGSSHYNEQFF. Using reference TRBV11-2 and TRBJ2-1 for the parts outside the CDR3, the full variable domain is EAGVAQSPRYKIIEKRQSVAFWCNPISGHATLYWYQQILGQGPKLLIQFQNNGVVDDSQLPKDRFSAERLKGVDSTLKIQPAKLEDSAVYLCASSPRQGSSHYNEQFFGPGTRLTVL.

The V and J genes are TRBV19 and TRBJ2-1, with D uncertain. Trimming shortened V by 3 bases and J by 0 bases, and 9 bases separated the two germline ends. Germline V gene lookup returns CDR1 LNHDA and CDR2 SQIVND (reference sequence). The CDR3 length is 15 residues. CDR3 nucleotides: TGTGCCAGTAGTATCCTACAAAGCTCCTACAATGAGCAGTTCTTC. It encodes CASSILQSSYNEQFF.

V and J are TRBV6-1 and TRBJ2-1, with a possible D match to TRBD2 (5 bases). The length of the CDR3 is 15 residues. In germline, CDR1 is MNHNS, CDR2 SASEGT. Trimming removed 1 base at V and 0 bases at J, with 7 bases between. Here the CDR3 reads CASSEGEGSYNEQFF. In DNA form, the CDR3 reads TGTGCCAGCAGTGAAGGAGAGGGCTCCTACAATGAGCAGTTCTTC.

V gene TRBV29-1 combines with J gene TRBJ1-1, with a tentative D call TRBD1 (5 bases). V was cut by 7 bases and J by 4 bases, with 13 bases left in between. The CDR3 spans 12 residues. The V gene's germline CDR1 is SQVTM and CDR2 ANQGSEA. The CDR3 DNA follows: TGCAGCGCTGGGGCAGGGTTCACTGAAGCTTTCTTT. It is translated as CSAGAGFTEAFF.

This CDR3 reads CASSWSSGSRSYNEQFF. Here the CDR3 DNA reads TGTGCCAGCAGCTGGTCTAGCGGTAGTCGCTCCTACAATGAGCAGTTCTTC. The V gene is TRBV9, the J gene TRBJ2-1, with 7 bases aligning to TRBD2. Trimming took 4 bases from V and 0 from J; bases not matched to a gene: 10. Germline assignment: CDR1 SGDLS and CDR2 YYNGEE. This CDR3 is built from 17 residues.

The chain uses TRBV28 and TRBJ2-4, with TRBD2 identical over 12 bases. CDR1 and CDR2 from the germline V gene are MDHEN and SYDVKM. The CDR3 has 18 residues. With V trimmed by 5 bases and J by 1 base, 9 bases remained unmatched. CDR3 region: CASSELAGGSIAKNIQYF. CDR3 sequence (DNA): TGTGCCAGCAGTGAACTAGCGGGAGGAAGTATTGCCAAAAACATTCAGTACTTC.

The sample holds one count of this clone. The chain has TRBV15 and TRBJ2-1, with TRBD2 matching 7 bases. Germline lookup yields CDR1 LNHNV and CDR2 YYDKDF (reference sequence). CDR3 size: 15 residues. V shed 8 bases, J shed 0 bases, and the junction held 7 bases outside the gene matches. The CDR3 DNA follows: TGTGCCACCGACGGGGGGAGTAACTCCTACAATGAGCAGTTCTTC. Amino acid sequence: CATDGGSNSYNEQFF.

The chain links TRBV19 to TRBJ1-5; no firm D call. V was cut by 6 bases and J by 0 bases, with 12 bases left in between. Per the germline V gene, CDR1 is LNHDA and CDR2 is SQIVND (reference sequence). The CDR3 covers 15 residues. Here the CDR3 DNA reads TGTGCCAGTAGCCCCCGAAGCTATAGCAATCAGCCCCAGCATTTT. It is translated as CASSPRSYSNQPQHF. The variable domain in full, with the rest retrieved from reference TRBV19 and TRBJ1-5, is DGGITQSPKYLFRKEGQNVTLSCEQNLNHDAMYWYRQDPGQGLRLIYYSQIVNDFQKGDIAEGYSVSREKKESFPLTVTSAQKNPTAFYLCASSPRSYSNQPQHFGDGTRLSIL.

This clone was observed a few times. The rearrangement links TRBV15 to TRBJ2-7; the D is unclear. The length of the CDR3 is 15 residues. V lost 2 bases and J 3 bases, leaving 14 bases between the germline ends. Germline values: CDR1 LNHNV, CDR2 YYDKDF (reference sequence). The CDR3 here is CATSRSTRTVYEQYF. The CDR3 nucleotides are TGTGCCACCAGCAGATCGACCAGGACGGTCTACGAGCAGTACTTC.

The chain joins TRBV15 to TRBJ1-3; the D is unclear. This CDR3 spans 12 amino acids. Trimming took 5 bases from V and 1 from J, leaving 3 bases between them. CDR1 is LNHNV and CDR2 is YYDKDF in the germline V gene (reference sequence). The CDR3 DNA sequence: TGTGCCACCAGCGCTTCTGGAAACACCATATATTTT. It is translated as CATSASGNTIYF.

In this sample, this clone turned up once. This chain connects TRBV28 to TRBJ2-1; D call uncertain. There are 13 residues in the CDR3. The germline V gene encodes CDR1 MDHEN and CDR2 SYDVKM. Trimming removed 3 bases from V and 4 bases from J, with 7 bases in between. CDR3 loop: CASSLSRYNEQFF. CDR3 in DNA: TGTGCCAGCAGTTTGAGCAGGTACAATGAGCAGTTCTTC. Supplemented by reference TRBV28 and TRBJ2-1, the full variable domain reads DVKVTQSSRYLVKRTGEKVFLECVQDMDHENMFWYRQDPGLGLRLIYFSYDVKMKEKGDIPEGYSVSREKKERFSLILESASTNQTSMYLCASSLSRYNEQFFGPGTRLTVL.

This sequence joins TRBV5-4 and TRBJ1-6; D perhaps matches TRBD1 (5 bases). Germline-derived CDR1 and CDR2 are SGHNT and YYREEE (reference sequence). V lost 4 bases and J 7 bases, leaving 12 bases between the germline ends. CDR3 length: 14 amino acids. CDR3 nucleotide sequence: TGTGCCAGCAGCGCCAGGGAGGGGAATTCACCCCTCCACTTT. Its protein is CASSAREGNSPLHF.

The V and J genes are TRBV3-1 (or the pseudogene TRBV3-2) and TRBJ1-1; D remains unclear. CDR1 is LGHDT, CDR2 YNNKEL, per germline (reference sequence). V dropped 1 base and J dropped 3 bases, with 6 bases sitting between them. CDR3 size: 13 residues. The CDR3, as DNA: TGTGCCAGCAGCCAAGTAACGGACACTGAAGCTTTCTTT. It yields the protein CASSQVTDTEAFF.